The 3 T cell receptor beta chains below were found in one sample sequenced in a study of blood T cell repertoires in COVID-19. Assay used: immunoSEQ multiplex PCR; TCRdb lists only in-frame clones, some missing. This sample has about 100,000 clones; about 86% occur once, and the top ten carry 5%. Sequenced sample: peripheral blood. The receptors here all came from a human donor in a cohort sampled during active COVID-19.

The chain employs TRBV6-2 or TRBV6-3 and TRBJ2-1; 11 nucleotides match TRBD1. CDR1 and CDR2 (germline): MNHEY, SVGEGT. The CDR3 is 17 amino acids. After removal of 5 bases from V and 8 bases from J, the junction contained 14 bases not matched to a gene. The CDR3 nucleotides are TGTGCCAGCAGTCCCCACCCGGGGACAGGGGGGTTCTATGAGCAGTTCTTC. Protein product: CASSPHPGTGGFYEQFF.

The chain combines TRBV27 with TRBJ2-2; TRBD2 matches 14 bases. With 5 bases clipped from V and 7 bases from J, the junction kept 12 bases outside the gene matches. The CDR3 runs to 18 residues. Germline V gives CDR1 MNHEY, CDR2 SMNVEV (reference sequence). Here the CDR3 DNA reads TGTGCCAGCAGTCCCAGGGGGGGACTAGCGGGAGCGGGCGGGGAGCTGTTTTTT. It specifies CASSPRGGLAGAGGELFF.

The chain couples TRBV28 to TRBJ1-2; D unresolved. In germline, CDR1 is MDHEN, CDR2 SYDVKM. Trimming took 7 bases from V and 0 from J, leaving 12 bases between them. CDR3 length equals 14 residues. The CDR3 DNA is TGTGCCAGCAATCCAGGTCCTTCTAACTATGGCTACACCTTC. Its translation is CASNPGPSNYGYTF.